This T cell receptor (beta chain) was captured by sequencing in a study of OX40 agonist ivuxolimab in advanced cancers. Looking at the study overall: In this cohort, patients received ivuxolimab, an agonistic anti-OX40 (CD134) antibody. Age averaged around 58 years (range roughly 20 to 90), and roughly 80% were male.

Autoimmune disease history or systemic immunosuppression disqualified patients. Some clones are missing from TCRdb's copy, which holds only in-frame ones; the method was immunoSEQ multiplex PCR. Altogether about 41,000 clones are present, around nine tenths being singletons, with the ten largest covering roughly 36%. Germline V gives CDR1 MRHNA, CDR2 SNTAGT. With 6 bases removed from V and 4 bases from J, the gap between germline ends came to 15 bases. The CDR3 contains 15 residues. The V and J genes are TRBV6-4 and TRBJ2-2; possible D gene TRBD1, 6 bases. This sample comprised CD4+ or CD8+ T cells sorted from blood, obtained in a trial of the OX40 agonist ivuxolimab. The sequence was obtained from an adult with an advanced solid tumor such as melanoma, head and neck, liver or kidney cancer. DNA of the CDR3: TGTGCCAGCAGGGTACAGGGTTTAGGCACCGGGGAGCTGTTTTTT. Amino acids: CASRVQGLGTGELFF.